Sequencing of this T cell receptor (beta chain) was carried out in a study of T-cell memory formation after mild COVID-19 (dated by TCRdb to 2020 to 2023). About the investigation overall: Most TCR sequence clusters were specific to one of the two donors. The cohort was made up of two young adult volunteers, one female and one male, who were previously healthy. In a couple of donors, T-cell clones that expanded and contracted after mild COVID-19 were followed by sequencing TCRalpha and TCRbeta repertoires longitudinally. The research as a whole found: Only a couple of mild cases were covered by the study, and larger cohorts that include severe cases with pre-infection samples were considered necessary. The second-wave clones that peaked on day 37 were not confirmed to be SARS-CoV-2 specific. Contracting CD4+ clones were found mainly in CM and EM memory subsets, while CD8+ clones were enriched in EMRA. Balanced CD4/CD8 phenotypes were observed for clones contracting from day 15 to 85, whereas a bias towards CD4+ was observed for a second wave of clones expanding from day 15 to 37. Some responding clones were found in pre-infection memory, which suggests that pre-existing cross-reactive memory T cells took part in the SARS-CoV-2 response.

PBMCs were isolated by Ficoll-Paque density gradient centrifugation. This clonotype has a handful of counts. This clone's antigen is unknown. It has no much larger one-base neighbor in the sample; base qualities were not kept. Sequencing was carried out with an Illumina NovaSeq 6000. Using 5'RACE with constant-segment primers, TCRalpha and TCRbeta cDNA libraries were constructed, with sample barcodes and unique molecular identifiers added in the process. Trizol reagent was used to extract RNA from every sample. Library amplification was performed in two PCR steps, and a second sample barcode and Illumina TruSeq adapters were introduced in the second step. Libraries were sequenced on an Illumina NovaSeq with 2 x 150 bp paired-end reads. Per the authors' processing: With migec v1.2.7, reads were demultiplexed and then collapsed into UMI-guided consensus sequences. Using mixcr v2.1.11, UMI consensuses were aligned to TRA and TRB V and J templates and then assembled into clonotypes. A clonotype was counted as expanded or contracted only if both edgeR and NoisET called the change significant, with noise models trained on biological replicates. For edgeR calls, a false discovery rate-adjusted p below 0.01 and a log2 fold-change threshold of 1 were applied. PCA with hierarchical clustering of max-normalized trajectories of the 1000 most abundant clonotypes was used as exploratory dynamics analysis. Separately sequenced CD4+ and CD8+ repertoires were used to assign the CD4 or CD8 phenotype of responding clones. The raw public reads went through TCRdb reprocessing: fastp at Q25, MiXCR clone calling, in-frame beta chains kept. Identical CDR3 proteins give one entry, which carries the most common genes and DNA. In this record, the V and J calls reflect TCRdb's handling and not the investigators' own analysis. In this sample the table shows approximately 500,000 distinct CDR3 sequences, about 23% of which occur a single time. Around 12% of the sample belongs to the ten largest clones.

From a lookup of the germline V gene, CDR1 and CDR2 are KGHDR and SFDVKD. The CDR3 sequence holds 14 residues, the cysteine and phenylalanine included. Only CDR3 DNA is held: 42 bases, read in frame from base 1. V loses 3 bases at its end and J loses 3 bases; junction bases beyond the gene matches: 1. The sequenced material came from PBMCs or a T cell subset sorted from them (not recorded which). The chain is encoded by TRBV24-1 joined to TRBJ2-1; TRBD2 fits 7 bases in the junction. The clonotype comes from an adult woman who had mild COVID-19 (a few samples of this study predate the infection). The sample titles of this study are shuffled in the database, so cell type and time point are left out; the donor was told from shared clones. The bases are TGTGCCACCAGTGATGGGGGGGGCTACAATGAGCAGTTCTTC. Translated, it reads CATSDGGGYNEQFF.